This TCR beta chain was retrieved from a study of T cell responses to AZD1222 COVID-19 vaccine. Sequencing was performed with immunoSEQ multiplex PCR; in TCRdb, only in-frame clones are kept and a portion is missing. The sample shows about 130,000 clones, roughly 90% of them seen only once. The CDR3 contains 14 residues. Per germline, CDR1 MGHDK and CDR2 SYGVNS. V lost 1 base and J 3 bases, leaving 9 bases between the germline ends. This specimen consisted of peripheral blood, obtained on day 0 of AZD1222 vaccination. This TCR came from an adult in good health. The chain carries TRBV25-1 and TRBJ1-2; a possible D gene is TRBD1 (5 bases). In DNA, the CDR3 is TGTGCCAGCAGTGAATGGGACGTATACTATGGCTACACCTTC. Translated: CASSEWDVYYGYTF.